This T cell receptor (beta chain) was captured in a study of PD-1 blockade in classical Hodgkin lymphoma. To note about this clone: Its antigen is unknown.

The assay was immunoSEQ multiplex PCR, and TCRdb's table has in-frame clones only and misses some. The sample contains roughly 40,000 clones, almost 90% of which appear only once. Every single patient, without exception, relapsed after autologous stem cell transplantation, and brentuximab vedotin exposure varied. Responses achieved at best were complete response, partial response or progressive disease. Germline V gives CDR1 MNHNS, CDR2 SASEGT. The CDR3 totals 14 residues. Trimming took 4 bases from V and 0 from J; bases not matched to a gene: 1. General study findings and limits: Compared with healthy donors, newly diagnosed patients reportedly showed lower baseline TCR diversity. Unlike CD8+ TCR diversity, which did not rise significantly by C4D1, CD4+ TCR diversity did.

The sequences come from peripheral blood mononuclear cells (PBMCs), collected at baseline. The sequence was obtained from a human donor with classical Hodgkin lymphoma. The chain is built from TRBV6-1 and TRBJ1-1, with 8 positions matching TRBD1. The CDR3 reads CASSGTGMNTEAFF. The CDR3 region has the DNA TGTGCCAGCAGTGGGACAGGGATGAACACTGAAGCTTTCTTT.